The 18 T cell receptor beta chains given below trace back to one sample, sequenced in a study of blood T cell repertoires in COVID-19. Libraries were prepared by immunoSEQ multiplex PCR; TCRdb keeps only in-frame clonotypes and omits some of them. The sample carries around 270,000 clones, more than 65% recorded once. Sample: peripheral blood. These receptors came from a person aged 65 to 79 with COVID-19, enrolled during active disease.

The genes are TRBV27 and TRBJ1-1; tentatively, D is TRBD1 (6 bases). V was pared by 3 bases and J by 0 bases, with 14 bases between. The length of the CDR3 is 16 residues. Germline lookup yields CDR1 MNHEY and CDR2 SMNVEV (reference sequence). The CDR3 nucleotides are TGTGCCAGCAGTTTCTCGGCAGGGGCTTTGAACACTGAAGCTTTCTTT. Translation gives CASSFSAGALNTEAFF.

The CDR3 region is CASSSRLAAYEQYF. CDR3 nucleotides: TGTGCCAGCAGTTCTAGACTAGCGGCCTACGAGCAGTACTTC. The chain joins TRBV6-5 to TRBJ2-7; 9 bases agree with TRBD2. CDR1 is MNHEY, CDR2 SVGAGI, per germline. The CDR3 is 14 amino acids. V lost 4 bases to trimming and J lost 2 bases; unmatched junction nucleotides: 3.

In its sample, this clone was seen a few times. The V call is TRBV7-3, the J call TRBJ2-3, with a tentative D call TRBD1 (6 bases). The CDR3 totals 13 residues. Germline V gives CDR1 SGHTA, CDR2 FQGTGA. V was pared by 4 bases and J by 6 bases, with 11 bases between. The CDR3 DNA reads as TGTGCCAGCAGCTCTCCTCAGGGGGATACGCAGTATTTT. It codes for CASSSPQGDTQYF.

This clone has a single count. The V call is TRBV7-2, the J call TRBJ2-1; D is undetermined. V lost 0 bases to trimming and J lost 7 bases, with 4 bases between them. The CDR3 runs to 12 residues. Germline loops: CDR1 SGHTA, CDR2 FQGNSA. The CDR3 loop is CASSLARNEQFF. DNA of the CDR3: TGTGCCAGCAGCTTAGCACGGAATGAGCAGTTCTTC.

This chain uses TRBV5-1 with TRBJ2-1, with D possibly TRBD1 on 6 matching bases. Trimming removed 0 bases at V and 8 bases at J, with 12 bases between. The CDR3 runs 14 residues. Germline V gene sequence: CDR1 SGHRS, CDR2 YFSETQ. CDR3 in DNA: TGCGCCAGCAGCTTGGCCTGGGGGCCGTATGAGCAGTTCTTC. It specifies CASSLAWGPYEQFF. The entire variable domain, with the rest obtained from reference TRBV5-1 and TRBJ2-1, is as follows: KAGVTQTPRYLIKTRGQQVTLSCSPISGHRSVSWYQQTPGQGLQFLFEYFSETQRNKGNFPGRFSGRQFSNSRSEMNVSTLELGDSALYLCASSLAWGPYEQFFGPGTRLTVL.

This clone has a single count. The rearrangement joins TRBV10-3 to TRBJ1-4; D ambiguous. This CDR3 contains 19 residues. Germline V gives CDR1 ENHRY, CDR2 SYGVKD. V dropped 8 bases and J dropped 3 bases, with 28 bases sitting between them. The DNA of the CDR3 is TGTGCCATCTCCGGGAGAGTTTCCGAGACGGCCACATCTAATGAAAAACTGTTTTTT. As protein: CAISGRVSETATSNEKLFF.

This clone was observed a few times. The J gene is TRBJ1-5, the V gene TRBV6-2 or TRBV6-3; D gene uncertain. V lost 2 bases and J lost 0, with 14 bases in between. The germline CDR1 and CDR2 sequences are MNHEY and SVGEGT. The CDR3 is made up of 17 amino acids. The CDR3 loop reads CASSYRGNRNSNQPQHF. Here the CDR3 DNA reads TGTGCCAGCAGTTACCGGGGAAACAGAAATAGCAATCAGCCCCAGCATTTT.

This chain joins TRBV3-1 (or the pseudogene TRBV3-2) and TRBJ2-7, with 7 nucleotides matching TRBD2. Germline-derived CDR1 and CDR2 are LGHDT and YNNKEL (reference sequence). The trim removed 6 bases at V and 6 bases at J, leaving 2 bases unmatched. The CDR3 is 11 residues long. The CDR3 DNA reads as TGTGCCAGCAGTGGGGGGGTCGAGCAGTACTTC. Amino acid sequence: CASSGGVEQYF.

This chain links TRBV2 with TRBJ1-5; weak D call: TRBD1 (5 bases). The CDR3 runs to 15 residues. Deletions cut 5 bases from V and 7 bases from J, with 18 bases between. Germline V gives CDR1 SNHLY, CDR2 FYNNEI. The CDR3 loop is CASSSTDRTRQPQHF. The CDR3 DNA reads TGTGCCAGCAGTTCCACAGACAGAACGAGGCAGCCCCAGCATTTT. The variable domain in full, with the rest retrieved from reference TRBV2 and TRBJ1-5, is EPEVTQTPSHQVTQMGQEVILRCVPISNHLYFYWYRQILGQKVEFLVSFYNNEISEKSEIFDDQFSVERPDGSNFTLKIRSTKLEDSAMYFCASSSTDRTRQPQHFGDGTRLSIL.

CDR3 coding DNA: TGTGCCTGGAAATTACTAGCGGGAAGCACAGATACGCAGTATTTT. Protein product: CAWKLLAGSTDTQYF. The chain recombines TRBV30 with TRBJ2-3, with 10 bases that match TRBD2. This CDR3 contains 15 residues. CDR1 is GTSNPN, CDR2 SVGIG, per germline (reference sequence). Germline trimming cut 4 bases from V and 0 bases from J; bases unmatched to any gene: 4.

This chain links TRBV3-1 (or the pseudogene TRBV3-2) with TRBJ1-1, with a possible D match to TRBD1 (5 bases). This CDR3 spans 16 amino acids. Germline values: CDR1 LGHDT, CDR2 YNNKEL (reference sequence). The germline V and J ends were trimmed by 3 bases and 0 bases, with 14 bases remaining between them. The CDR3 sequence: CASSQATGLMNTEAFF. CDR3 sequence (DNA): TGTGCCAGCAGCCAGGCTACAGGCCTTATGAACACTGAAGCTTTCTTT.

This clone was counted only a few times. This chain connects TRBV15 to TRBJ2-5; TRBD2 matches 9 bases. J was trimmed by 4 bases and V by 0 bases; bases with no gene match: 3. Germline V gene sequence: CDR1 LNHNV, CDR2 YYDKDF (reference sequence). This CDR3 has 15 residues. CDR3 in DNA: TGTGCCACCAGCAGAGATGATAGCGGGGGAGAGACCCAGTACTTC. Its protein is CATSRDDSGGETQYF. Full variable domain (rest looked up from reference TRBV15 and TRBJ2-5): DAMVIQNPRYQVTQFGKPVTLSCSQTLNHNVMYWYQQKSSQAPKLLFHYYDKDFNNEADTPDNFQSRRPNTSFCFLDIRSPGLGDTAMYLCATSRDDSGGETQYFGPGTRLLVL.

This clone appeared a single time. The chain links TRBV4-3 to TRBJ1-4, with D perhaps matching TRBD1 (5 bases). Trimming shortened V by 4 bases and J by 6 bases, and 12 bases separated the two germline ends. CDR1 and CDR2 (germline): LGHNA, YSLEER. This CDR3 spans 14 amino acids. The CDR3 sequence: CASSPQMTDEKLFF. CDR3 coding DNA: TGCGCCAGCAGCCCCCAAATGACAGATGAAAAACTGTTTTTT.

The rearrangement joins TRBV5-1 to TRBJ1-4; unclear D gene. V was clipped by 1 base and J by 0 bases, with 7 bases between them. Germline loops: CDR1 SGHRS, CDR2 YFSETQ. This CDR3 is built from 15 residues. DNA for the CDR3: TGCGCCAGCAGCTTGAGTCTACCAACTAATGAAAAACTGTTTTTT. Translated, it gives CASSLSLPTNEKLFF.

The chain has TRBV14 and TRBJ1-2, with D hard to call. Deletions cut 0 bases from V and 3 bases from J, with 5 bases between. This CDR3 has 13 amino acids. Germline CDR1 SGHDN, CDR2 FVKESK. The CDR3 sequence: CASSQDLDYGYTF. For the CDR3, the DNA is TGTGCCAGCAGCCAAGATCTAGACTATGGCTACACCTTC.

The chain combines TRBV2 with TRBJ2-1, with 8 bases fitting TRBD2. The junction had 24 bases not matched to a gene; V was cut back by 8 bases and J by 9 bases. Per the germline V gene, CDR1 is SNHLY and CDR2 is FYNNEI. This CDR3 is 18 amino acids long. The CDR3 nucleotides read TGTGCCAGCGCTCCCAGGGGTGCGGGGGGCGATGAGGGTGGTGAGCAGTTCTTC. It codes for CASAPRGAGGDEGGEQFF.

For the CDR3, the DNA is TGTGCCAGCAGCGATGGGGAGAATTCACCCCTCCACTTT. This codes for CASSDGENSPLHF. This chain joins TRBV11-3 and TRBJ1-6; D not resolved. This CDR3 is 13 amino acids long. In germline, CDR1 is SGHNT, CDR2 YENEEA. V gave up 5 bases and J gave up 7 bases, with 9 bases separating them.

This clone was counted a few times. This sequence joins TRBV7-6 and TRBJ2-6; 9 bases match TRBD2. With V trimmed by 5 bases and J by 0 bases, 8 bases remained unmatched. The V gene's germline CDR1 is SGHVS and CDR2 FNYEAQ. This CDR3 is built from 18 residues. CDR3 DNA: TGTGCCAGCAGCAAATATCGCGGGGGGGGCTCTGGGGCCAACGTCCTGACTTTC. It translates to CASSKYRGGGSGANVLTF.